Listed below are T cell receptor beta chains from one sample, sequenced in a study of a mutant IDH1 vaccine in newly diagnosed glioma. The protocol was immunoSEQ multiplex PCR, while the TCRdb copy is restricted to in-frame clones and leaves out a portion. The sample holds 42,000 or so clones, approximately 83% seen once. These receptors have no known antigen. Sequenced here: PBMCs, sampled from a glioma patient whose treatment included an IDH1 peptide vaccine. The receptors here all came from a woman aged 50 to 65 with glioma. Both conserved end residues are part of each CDR3. D genes are given only for firm matches. Clone size is not always given. Where it is, it says once, few, many or a class for expanded clones.

d_call,v_call,cdr3_length,clone_size,j_call,cdr3_aa,cdr3_nt
TRBD1,TRBV5-4,17,-,TRBJ1-2,CASSFPDRVRANYGYTF,TGTGCCAGCAGCTTCCCGGACAGGGTTAGGGCTAACTATGGCTACACCTTC
-,TRBV4-1,15,few,TRBJ2-3,CASSQVEGITDTQYF,TGCGCCAGCAGCCAAGTTGAGGGCATCACAGATACGCAGTATTTT
-,TRBV7-9,14,-,TRBJ1-5,CASSLDSGNQPQHF,TGTGCCAGCAGCTTAGACAGTGGCAATCAGCCCCAGCATTTT
-,TRBV19,14,-,TRBJ1-6,CASSIGHRRSPLHF,TGTGCCAGTAGTATTGGGCACCGGCGTTCACCCCTCCACTTT
TRBD1,TRBV9,15,-,TRBJ2-7,CASSPRTGSVYEQYF,TGTGCCAGCAGCCCACGGACAGGATCAGTCTACGAGCAGTACTTC
TRBD1,TRBV5-6,16,-,TRBJ1-2,CASSWWTGSRNYGYTF,TGTGCCAGCAGCTGGTGGACAGGCTCCAGGAACTATGGCTACACCTTC
-,TRBV9,17,-,TRBJ1-2,CASSARGAKYSNYGYTF,TGTGCCAGCAGCGCCCGAGGGGCCAAGTATTCTAACTATGGCTACACCTTC
-,TRBV19,17,once,TRBJ1-2,CASSASRASTWAYGYTF,TGTGCCAGTAGTGCATCTCGGGCCTCCACCTGGGCCTATGGCTACACCTTC
-,TRBV5-4,13,-,TRBJ2-5,CASSLDVRETQYF,TGTGCCAGCAGCTTGGACGTCAGAGAGACCCAGTACTTC
-,TRBV4-1,18,-,TRBJ1-1,CASSQDGVGGRLNTEAFF,TGCGCCAGCAGCCAAGATGGGGTAGGGGGGAGACTGAACACTGAAGCTTTCTTT
-,TRBV7-2,15,-,TRBJ2-3,CASSQFPRGADTQYF,TGTGCCAGCAGCCAATTCCCTAGGGGGGCAGATACGCAGTATTTT
TRBD2,TRBV9,14,-,TRBJ2-2,CASSVAGGAGELFF,TGTGCCAGCAGCGTAGCTGGGGGGGCCGGGGAGCTGTTTTTT
-,TRBV6-1,15,-,TRBJ1-2,CASSEGEARRTGYTF,TGTGCCAGCAGTGAAGGGGAAGCCCGGCGGACAGGCTACACCTTC